This TCR beta chain was captured by sequencing in a study of cytomegalovirus exposure and HLA in healthy donors (dated by TCRdb to about 2017). Concerning the study at large: In an earlier analysis of under 600 of the donors, 250 to 300 Gb of sequence data and some 100 million unique TCR beta sequences from about 180 million T cells were reported. A later analysis re-examined previously published TCR beta repertoires from hundreds of donors and added high-resolution HLA genotyping to investigate patterns of TCR occurrence. Typing coverage varied by locus: roughly 629-640 donors for A, B, C, DRB1 and DQB1; approximately 520 for DQA1; approximately 610 for DPA1; roughly 450 for DPB1. In addition to the first cohort of 650 to 750 subjects, a separate validation cohort of 100 to 150 different subjects was used. To predict cytomegalovirus infection status, the study brought together high-throughput TCR immunosequencing, statistical association of individual TCRs with disease status, and machine learning. Among 398 genotyped donors of the cohort, an average of around 250,000 unique TCR beta nucleotide sequences was sequenced per donor, of which about 20% were non-productive. Donor age, sex, ethnicity and CMV serostatus were compiled together with the repertoire data. Rather than drawing on any new phenotypic data, the later analysis identified candidate immune exposures from TCR beta sequences and the way those sequences occurred across donors. In a later genetic analysis, genome-wide SNP genotypes for 398 of the 666 donors were used, and that subset was treated as a discovery cohort. An earlier analysis of a few hundred of the donors applied high-throughput TCR beta sequencing to assess whether each TCR beta V gene segment acted as functional or pseudogenic. Approximately 310 gigabases of sequencing data and tens of millions of unique TCR sequences were included in an early release covering under 650 HLA-typed donors. The genetic ancestry cluster associated with self-reported Caucasian donors included about 84% of the roughly 390 genotyped donors. Class I and class II HLA loci were covered by the typing at four-digit resolution. The study aimed to test whether signatures of past pathogen exposure could be identified by cataloging public T cell receptors. A few DR-DQ haplotypes were treated as single units for association and clustering because of strong linkage in the cohort. The study used immunosequencing to profile the T cell repertoires of more than 650 subjects and linked those repertoires to cytomegalovirus serostatus. Every repertoire in the discovery cohort had been generated on one and the same sequencing platform. On the study overall, not on this receptor specifically: In the study, approximately 150 TCR beta chains were listed as associated with cytomegalovirus. When HLA alleles, especially DR and DQ, strongly co-occurred, TCR associations were difficult to assign to individual alleles. In a later genetic analysis, a missense DCLRE1C variant was associated with V-gene and J-gene trimming of TCR beta chains, and the association was replicated in an independent cohort. A few of the identified cytomegalovirus-associated TCR beta chains were confirmed in vitro to be specific for cytomegalovirus antigens. It was suggested by the authors that the approach could potentially be generalized to other disease states and immunological phenotypes. In a later analysis, the rate of TCR association differed among HLA loci, with DRB1 alleles having the most associated TCRs and HLA-C alleles having the fewest. A further reported finding was that TCR beta sequences accurately predicted the HLA-A and HLA-B alleles for most subjects in the first cohort. In a later analysis, several top co-occurrence clusters were reported to appear linked to parvovirus B19, influenza, CMV and Epstein-Barr virus. Cytomegalovirus status was reported to be diagnosed by the classifier with high specificity and sensitivity in both the original and validation cohorts. Broadly in line with IMGT annotations, most TCR beta V segments showed up in productive rearrangements about 87% or about 30% of the time in an earlier analysis of under 700 of the donors. Presence/absence analyses assumed roughly uniform sequencing depth across donors, an assumption that may not hold. Because HLA typing was missing for some donors at each locus, association tests included only the typed subset. In a later analysis, around 17,000 TCR beta sequences were associated with specific HLA alleles at a false discovery rate of 0.05. Correlated functional status among segregating V segments might reflect linkage disequilibrium, but an unknown experimental factor could not be ruled out. In this cohort, only TCR beta chains were sequenced, and detectable features were limited by the absence of alpha or paired-chain data. Compared with the 666-donor mean, donors in an Asian-associated ancestry cluster had fewer N-insertions in productive TCRs, according to a later genetic analysis. Because counts were too low, roughly 16 rarely observed V segments, including chromosome 9 orphons, were left out of the earlier analysis of a few hundred of the donors. Most TCR sequences were seen in very few donors, while some public TCRs were found in many individuals. The 87-base-pair reads could not distinguish some IMGT-functional V segments, including TRBV6-2 and TRBV6-3, so those segments were excluded. In a later analysis, most CMV-associated TCR beta chains were found to appear HLA-restricted, with HLA associations seemingly driven largely by CMV exposure. The sequencing pipeline was judged likely to have produced a cluster of highly shared sequence variants as a technical artifact. CMV serostatus was the only immune exposure information available for the cohort. In a later analysis, HLA-associated TCR beta chains were found to be more clonally expanded and to have lower generation probabilities than equally common non-associated chains.

Worth noting for this clone: Its binding antigen is unknown. Within one base of it there is no much larger clone, and no base qualities were kept.

Between the V and J ends, shortened by 3 bases and 5 bases respectively, the junction contains 8 bases. The germline V gene (reference sequence) specifies SEHNR as CDR1 and FQNEAQ as CDR2. Reading from cysteine to phenylalanine, the CDR3 counts 13 amino acids. Kept here is only the CDR3 DNA, which spans 39 bases and is read in frame from base 1. Libraries were made using the immunoSEQ multiplex PCR assay. For the multiplex PCR, a mixture combining 60 forward primers for TCR Vbeta segments and 13 reverse primers for TCR Jbeta segments was used. Amplification of the CDR3 region of rearranged TCR beta genes was performed with a multiplex PCR assay on genomic DNA. The amplified TCR beta libraries were sequenced on the Illumina HiSeq System as 87-base-pair reads. As for the original processing: In a later analysis, tens of millions of unique TCR beta chains were counted across the 690 or so repertoires, and approximately 11 million of these chains were shared by at least two donors. To remove PCR and sequencing errors, raw reads were error-corrected and collapsed into unique sequences using a nearest-neighbor algorithm that merged closely related sequences. To assign V, D and J gene segments, CDR3 sequences were aligned to IMGT reference sequences. For a sequence to be retained, a match of at least six nucleotides was required to both a V gene segment and a J gene segment. Rearrangements were called productive when the CDR3 lacked stop codons and stayed in frame with V and J; all others were non-productive. CDR3 was defined by IMGT convention, running from the second conserved V-encoded cysteine to the conserved J-encoded phenylalanine. Sequences without an unambiguous match to a single V gene segment were excluded from the earlier analysis of 450 to 750 of the donors. An earlier analysis of under 750 of the donors called V segments functional above 56.7% productive rearrangements and segregating when the between-donor standard deviation exceeded 5%. A statistical classification framework was built to diagnose cytomegalovirus status from the catalog of TCR beta chain sequences. A later analysis assigned V and J genes by comparing TCR nucleotide sequences with IMGT/GENE-DB human TR gene sequences. Using the TCRdist pipeline, a later analysis assigned CDR3 sequences along with most-parsimonious VDJ recombination scenarios. In a later analysis, every TCR beta chain was defined by the combination of its CDR3 amino acid sequence and its V-gene family, and reads without a unique V-gene family were dropped. To address suspected cross-contamination and a sequencing artifact, a later analysis removed some 620 highly shared, low-generation-probability nucleotide sequences. For each public chain, a later analysis derived a clonal expansion index from normalized ranks of inferred template counts within each repertoire. A later analysis computed generation probabilities with a VDJ recombination model fitted to out-of-frame rearrangements, and checked the results against IGoR. In a later analysis, TCR-TCR, TCR-HLA and TCR-CMV co-occurrence was scored with hypergeometric tests, and a repertoire-size bias correction was applied to TCR pairs. In a later analysis, false discovery rates were estimated by permuting HLA or CMV assignments 20 times. In a later analysis, co-occurring TCRs were grouped with DBSCAN, and TCRdist sequence similarity was added when clustering was performed within HLA-allele-positive subsets. Repertoires with fewer than 30,000 or more than 120,000 public chains were left out of co-occurrence clustering, as were about 5 repertoires with anomalous nucleotide sharing. This is the immuneACCESS table as TCRdb keeps it, with only in-frame sequences that have V and J called. A part of the clones is gone; compared with another copy, unresolved V genes explain less than half, and the rest is unexplained. That table gives V, J and clone size, and the DNA gave D and trimming. Across this sample there are roughly 110,000 clones, with about 80% seen only once. The top ten hold approximately 2.6% of the sample.

The cohort consisted of some 730 healthy bone marrow donors. All cohort members were sampled while nominally healthy, although unrecorded immune exposures were likely present. The donor tested CMV seropositive and was one of the 289 seropositive cohort members. A peripheral blood sample was provided by each donor, and peripheral blood mononuclear cells were used for TCR beta sequencing. The Qiagen DNeasy Blood Extraction Kit was used to extract genomic DNA from the blood cell samples. The sequenced sample was PBMCs. The sequence derives from a man aged 25 to 40 in good health and CMV-seropositive. The chain joins TRBV7-9 to TRBJ1-5, with no confidently assigned D gene. CDR3 loop: CASSLGRDQPQHF. The DNA sequence reads TGTGCCAGCAGCTTGGGCAGAGATCAGCCCCAGCATTTT.